Listed here are 27 T cell receptor beta chains from one sample, sequenced in a study of technical replicates of blood from a handful of donors. The table came from immunoSEQ multiplex PCR; TCRdb's copy has only in-frame clones and leaves some out. In the table there are fewer than 95,000 clones, roughly 91% of which are singletons. The sequencing input was T cells isolated from PBMCs. The receptors derive from a human donor in good health.

The rearrangement uses TRBV23-1 and TRBJ1-1; D not certain. TRBV23-1 is treated as an ORF (open reading frame) with a function not yet certain. There are 14 residues in the CDR3. Trimming cost V 3 bases and J 0 bases, with 8 bases left between them. The CDR3 protein is CASSHPQMNTEAFF. CDR3 nucleotide sequence: TGCGCCAGCAGTCATCCCCAAATGAACACTGAAGCTTTCTTT.

V and J are TRBV5-5 and TRBJ1-2; no clear D gene. CDR1 and CDR2 from the germline V gene are SGHKS and YYEKEE (reference sequence). This CDR3 spans 13 amino acids. V lost 0 bases and J 8 bases, leaving 11 bases between the germline ends. CDR3 nucleotide sequence: TGTGCCAGCAGCTTGGAGGCGGCTGGAGGCTACACCTTC. Encoded protein: CASSLEAAGGYTF.

The V call is TRBV7-2, the J call TRBJ2-3; 13 nucleotides line up with TRBD2. V shed 5 bases and J 3 bases; nucleotides not matched to a gene: 2. The germline V gene has CDR1 SGHTA and CDR2 FQGNSA. There are 15 residues in the CDR3. The CDR3 loop is CASSPTSGRTDTQYF. CDR3 nucleotides: TGTGCCAGCAGCCCGACTAGCGGGAGGACAGATACGCAGTATTTT.

V usage is TRBV4-2 and J usage is TRBJ2-5; 10 bases agree with TRBD2. Germline values: CDR1 LGHNA, CDR2 YNFKEQ. The CDR3 length is 17 residues. V shed 0 bases and J 2 bases; nucleotides not matched to a gene: 6. The CDR3 region has the DNA TGTGCCAGCAGCCAAGATGGGGCTAGCGGGGGACAAGAGACCCAGTACTTC. Translation: CASSQDGASGGQETQYF.

The chain couples TRBV5-1 to TRBJ2-1, with a tentative D call TRBD2 (6 bases). V was clipped by 2 bases and J by 6 bases, with 12 bases between them. This CDR3 is 14 amino acids long. Per the germline V gene, CDR1 is SGHRS and CDR2 is YFSETQ. The CDR3 bases are TGCGCCAGCAGCTTTGGGGGAGGCCGCAATGAGCAGTTCTTC. Translated: CASSFGGGRNEQFF.

V is TRBV4-1 and J is TRBJ1-2; 8 positions match TRBD1. The CDR3 length is 17 residues. After removal of 8 bases from V and 8 bases from J, the junction contained 22 bases not matched to a gene. Germline V gene lookup returns CDR1 MGHRA and CDR2 YSYEKL. The CDR3 reads CASRTPIGDRRVGGYTF. The DNA for the CDR3 is TGCGCCAGCCGAACCCCGATTGGGGACAGGCGTGTAGGGGGCTACACCTTC.

The chain joins TRBV11-2 to TRBJ2-5; D is unresolved. The ends were cut back, 0 bases at V and 5 bases at J, with 7 bases in the middle. The CDR3 has 13 residues. CDR1 and CDR2 (germline): SGHAT, FQNNGV. The CDR3: CASSLDPSETQYF. The CDR3 nucleotides are TGTGCCAGCAGCTTAGATCCCTCGGAGACCCAGTACTTC.

The chain combines TRBV18 with TRBJ1-1; a weak D match, TRBD1 (5 bases). Germline V gene lookup returns CDR1 KGHSH and CDR2 LQKENI. V was pared by 3 bases and J by 1 base, with 9 bases between. The CDR3 length is 14 residues. The CDR3 DNA is TGTGCCAGCTCACCTCAGGGTCAGAACACTGAAGCTTTCTTT. Amino acids: CASSPQGQNTEAFF.

The chain is built from TRBV19 and TRBJ2-7; D is perhaps TRBD1 (5 bases). This CDR3 is built from 13 residues. Germline V CDR1 and CDR2: LNHDA, SQIVND (reference sequence). Trimming stripped 3 bases from V and 2 bases from J, with 8 bases between. The CDR3 nucleotides are TGTGCCAGTAGTATGTACAGGACCTACGAGCAGTACTTC. Translation: CASSMYRTYEQYF.

The chain uses TRBV9 and TRBJ2-1; 9 bases map to TRBD2. Germline CDR1 and CDR2: SGDLS and YYNGEE. The CDR3 is 17 amino acids. Trimming took 1 base from V and 5 from J; bases not matched to a gene: 10. The CDR3 is CASSVIVSGSGHNEQFF. The DNA of the CDR3 is TGTGCCAGCAGCGTAATAGTTAGCGGGAGCGGGCACAATGAGCAGTTCTTC.

The chain couples TRBV5-1 to TRBJ1-2; the D gene is possibly TRBD1 (5 bases). This CDR3 comprises 14 residues. The germline V gene encodes CDR1 SGHRS and CDR2 YFSETQ. The V end lost 4 bases, the J end lost 4 bases, and 14 bases lay between the germline ends. The CDR3 here is CASSLQDGPYGYTF. DNA for the CDR3: TGCGCCAGCAGCCTACAGGACGGGCCCTATGGCTACACCTTC. Drawing the rest from reference TRBV5-1 and TRBJ1-2, the complete variable domain is KAGVTQTPRYLIKTRGQQVTLSCSPISGHRSVSWYQQTPGQGLQFLFEYFSETQRNKGNFPGRFSGRQFSNSRSEMNVSTLELGDSALYLCASSLQDGPYGYTFGSGTRLTVV.

This chain links TRBV12-5 with TRBJ2-5; 12 bases align to TRBD2. The V gene end was trimmed by 0 bases and the J gene end by 4 bases; junction bases not matched to a gene: 6. The germline gives CDR1 LGHNT, CDR2 FRNRAP. This CDR3 is built from 17 residues. Written as DNA, the CDR3 is TGTGCTAGTGGTTTGGTACAGTCTAGCGGGGGGGGAGAGACCCAGTACTTC. As protein: CASGLVQSSGGGETQYF.

The J gene is TRBJ1-3, the V gene TRBV21-1. TRBV21-1 is reported as a pseudogene. The CDR3 contains 14 residues. This CDR3 reads CASIRGSTGNTIYF. Here the CDR3 DNA reads TGTGCCAGCATACGGGGAAGCACTGGAAACACCATATATTTT.

The chain uses TRBV28 and TRBJ2-7; D might be TRBD1 (5 bases). Germline V CDR1 and CDR2: MDHEN, SYDVKM. The CDR3 covers 14 residues. The ends were cut back, 6 bases at V and 5 bases at J, with 17 bases in the middle. The CDR3 nucleotides read TGTGCCAGCAGCTTACAACAGGTTTTTGACGAGCAGTACTTC. Translated, it gives CASSLQQVFDEQYF.

The rearrangement uses TRBV14 and TRBJ2-7; D is possibly TRBD2 (5 bases). The CDR3 runs to 15 residues. Germline CDR1 reads SGHDN; CDR2 reads FVKESK. Trimming removed 4 bases from V and 0 bases from J, with 13 bases in between. The CDR3 DNA is TGTGCCAGCAGCCCCGGTCGGGAAAGCTCCTACGAGCAGTACTTC. The encoded protein is CASSPGRESSYEQYF.

V gene TRBV7-2 combines with J gene TRBJ2-5, with D possibly TRBD2 on 5 matching bases. CDR1 is SGHTA, CDR2 FQGNSA, per germline. The CDR3 loop spans 11 amino acids. The V gene lost 5 bases and the J gene lost 7 bases, with 8 bases spanning the gap. CDR3 in amino acids: CASSPRGTQYF. CDR3 in DNA: TGTGCCAGCAGCCCCCGGGGGACCCAGTACTTC.

J is TRBJ2-7 and V is TRBV2, with 9 bases identical to TRBD2. The CDR3 length is 13 residues. Germline V CDR1 and CDR2: SNHLY, FYNNEI. V dropped 6 bases and J dropped 5; count of bases not matched to a gene: 5. The CDR3 coding sequence is TGTGCCAGCAGGGGCGGGAGGGCTCACGAGCAGTACTTC. This encodes CASRGGRAHEQYF.

The rearrangement links TRBV5-1 to TRBJ2-5; 8 nucleotides agree with TRBD2. This CDR3 comprises 17 residues. Germline-derived CDR1 and CDR2 are SGHRS and YFSETQ. V trimming: 4 bases; J trimming: 5 bases; junction bases outside the gene matches: 16. CDR3 sequence (DNA): TGCGCCAGCAGCCTTAGCGGGGCGCCCCATTCCGGGGAGACCCAGTACTTC. It translates to CASSLSGAPHSGETQYF.

The rearrangement links TRBV6-1 to TRBJ1-2; perhaps TRBD1 as D (5 bases). The V and J ends lost 6 bases and 9 bases respectively, with 11 bases between them. The germline CDR1 and CDR2 sequences are MNHNS and SASEGT. The CDR3 is made up of 11 amino acids. The CDR3 here is CASSRQYSYTF. DNA of the CDR3: TGTGCCAGCAGCCGACAGTATAGCTACACCTTC.

V is TRBV4-1 and J is TRBJ1-3; possible D gene TRBD1, 6 bases. The V and J ends lost 4 bases and 2 bases respectively, with 18 bases between them. This CDR3 comprises 17 residues. Germline CDR1 MGHRA, CDR2 YSYEKL. As DNA, the CDR3 is TGCGCCAGCAGCCCACACAGAACAGGGAGCACTGGAAACACCATATATTTT. Its translation: CASSPHRTGSTGNTIYF.

The chain uses TRBV2 and TRBJ2-3; a weak D match, TRBD2 (6 bases). CDR1 is SNHLY, CDR2 FYNNEI, per germline. V was shortened by 11 bases and J by 2 bases, with 14 bases between the two germline ends. CDR3 length: 13 amino acids. The CDR3, as DNA: TGTGCCGCCTCCCGGGGGATCACAGATACGCAGTATTTT. It specifies CAASRGITDTQYF.

The CDR3 DNA reads as TGTGCCAGTAGTTCGTCGATAGCGGGAGGCTACGAGCAGTACTTC. It codes for CASSSSIAGGYEQYF. The V call is TRBV19, the J call TRBJ2-7; TRBD2 matches 10 bases. The CDR3 covers 15 residues. Trimming removed 5 bases from V and 3 bases from J; junction bases left unmatched: 7. CDR1 and CDR2 (germline): LNHDA, SQIVND (reference sequence).

The chain is built from TRBV5-6 and TRBJ1-3; D gene unclear. The CDR3 is made up of 17 amino acids. The ends were cut back, 2 bases at V and 0 bases at J, with 15 bases in the middle. Germline CDR1 reads SGHDT; CDR2 reads YYEEEE. CDR3 region: CASSFPLGRYSGNTIYF. In DNA, the CDR3 is TGTGCCAGCAGCTTCCCCCTGGGGAGATACTCTGGAAACACCATATATTTT.

This chain uses TRBV11-3 with TRBJ1-3; D call uncertain. V lost 1 base, J lost 0 bases, and 7 bases lay in between. The germline CDR1 and CDR2 sequences are SGHNT and YENEEA. The CDR3 has 15 amino acids. The DNA of the CDR3 is TGTGCCAGCAGCTTAGGACGACTCTCTGGAAACACCATATATTTT. Translating it yields CASSLGRLSGNTIYF. Using reference TRBV11-3 and TRBJ1-3 for the parts outside the CDR3, the full variable domain is EAGVVQSPRYKIIEKKQPVAFWCNPISGHNTLYWYLQNLGQGPELLIRYENEEAVDDSQLPKDRFSAERLKGVDSTLKIQPAELGDSAVYLCASSLGRLSGNTIYFGEGSWLTVV.

This clone was counted once. The chain uses TRBV6-4 and TRBJ1-3; maybe TRBD1 (6 bases). The CDR3 runs to 13 residues. Trimming removed 8 bases at V and 3 bases at J, with 11 bases between. CDR1 and CDR2 from the germline V gene are MRHNA and SNTAGT. CDR3 amino acids: CASGPTGGNTIYF. The CDR3 nucleotides read TGTGCCAGCGGACCGACAGGTGGAAACACCATATATTTT.

For the CDR3, the DNA is TGTGCCAGCAGTCCTGGGCCCGACGAGCAGTACTTC. Amino acids: CASSPGPDEQYF. The V gene is TRBV6-4, the J gene TRBJ2-7; no clear D. Trimming took 5 bases from V and 5 from J, leaving 10 bases between them. Germline lookup yields CDR1 MRHNA and CDR2 SNTAGT. CDR3 size: 12 residues.

This rearrangement joins TRBV28 to TRBJ2-7; 11 bases line up with TRBD2. Trimming removed 7 bases from V and 6 bases from J; junction bases left unmatched: 11. The CDR3 has 15 amino acids. Germline V gene sequence: CDR1 MDHEN, CDR2 SYDVKM. DNA for the CDR3: TGTGCCAGCACAAGCCCGGGGACTAGCGGCGGCGAGCAGTACTTC. Protein: CASTSPGTSGGEQYF. The full variable domain, its missing parts supplied by reference TRBV28 and TRBJ2-7, is DVKVTQSSRYLVKRTGEKVFLECVQDMDHENMFWYRQDPGLGLRLIYFSYDVKMKEKGDIPEGYSVSREKKERFSLILESASTNQTSMYLCASTSPGTSGGEQYFGPGTRLTVT.